This TCR beta chain derives from a study of blood T cell repertoires in COVID-19. Study-level background: There were acute and convalescent COVID-19 samples, and they came from the United States, Italy and Spain. Sample material is recorded as cDNA or gDNA derived from T cells, B-cell-depleted T cells, or PBMCs.

This clone was detected ten times or more. Authors' data handling: From reference gene primer amplification, estimates of nucleated cell counts were derived. Sequencing used immunoSEQ multiplex PCR; TCRdb keeps in-frame clones, though not all of them. The V and J calls and clone size come from that table; D and trimming were worked out from the DNA. The sample shows 200,000 to 250,000 clones, approximately 85% of them seen only once. The CDR3 consists of 15 residues. From germline, CDR1 is SNHLY and CDR2 FYNNEI. V shed 6 bases, J shed 7 bases, and the junction held 13 bases outside the gene matches. This rearrangement joins TRBV2 to TRBJ1-2; TRBD1 matches at 8 bases. The clonotype was recovered from a man aged 35-49 years with acute or convalescent COVID-19. Sample: peripheral blood. The CDR3: CASRYDGTGWRGYTF. CDR3 nucleotides: TGTGCCAGCAGGTATGATGGGACAGGCTGGCGTGGCTACACCTTC. Complete variable domain (other parts from reference TRBV2 and TRBJ1-2): EPEVTQTPSHQVTQMGQEVILRCVPISNHLYFYWYRQILGQKVEFLVSFYNNEISEKSEIFDDQFSVERPDGSNFTLKIRSTKLEDSAMYFCASRYDGTGWRGYTFGSGTRLTVV.